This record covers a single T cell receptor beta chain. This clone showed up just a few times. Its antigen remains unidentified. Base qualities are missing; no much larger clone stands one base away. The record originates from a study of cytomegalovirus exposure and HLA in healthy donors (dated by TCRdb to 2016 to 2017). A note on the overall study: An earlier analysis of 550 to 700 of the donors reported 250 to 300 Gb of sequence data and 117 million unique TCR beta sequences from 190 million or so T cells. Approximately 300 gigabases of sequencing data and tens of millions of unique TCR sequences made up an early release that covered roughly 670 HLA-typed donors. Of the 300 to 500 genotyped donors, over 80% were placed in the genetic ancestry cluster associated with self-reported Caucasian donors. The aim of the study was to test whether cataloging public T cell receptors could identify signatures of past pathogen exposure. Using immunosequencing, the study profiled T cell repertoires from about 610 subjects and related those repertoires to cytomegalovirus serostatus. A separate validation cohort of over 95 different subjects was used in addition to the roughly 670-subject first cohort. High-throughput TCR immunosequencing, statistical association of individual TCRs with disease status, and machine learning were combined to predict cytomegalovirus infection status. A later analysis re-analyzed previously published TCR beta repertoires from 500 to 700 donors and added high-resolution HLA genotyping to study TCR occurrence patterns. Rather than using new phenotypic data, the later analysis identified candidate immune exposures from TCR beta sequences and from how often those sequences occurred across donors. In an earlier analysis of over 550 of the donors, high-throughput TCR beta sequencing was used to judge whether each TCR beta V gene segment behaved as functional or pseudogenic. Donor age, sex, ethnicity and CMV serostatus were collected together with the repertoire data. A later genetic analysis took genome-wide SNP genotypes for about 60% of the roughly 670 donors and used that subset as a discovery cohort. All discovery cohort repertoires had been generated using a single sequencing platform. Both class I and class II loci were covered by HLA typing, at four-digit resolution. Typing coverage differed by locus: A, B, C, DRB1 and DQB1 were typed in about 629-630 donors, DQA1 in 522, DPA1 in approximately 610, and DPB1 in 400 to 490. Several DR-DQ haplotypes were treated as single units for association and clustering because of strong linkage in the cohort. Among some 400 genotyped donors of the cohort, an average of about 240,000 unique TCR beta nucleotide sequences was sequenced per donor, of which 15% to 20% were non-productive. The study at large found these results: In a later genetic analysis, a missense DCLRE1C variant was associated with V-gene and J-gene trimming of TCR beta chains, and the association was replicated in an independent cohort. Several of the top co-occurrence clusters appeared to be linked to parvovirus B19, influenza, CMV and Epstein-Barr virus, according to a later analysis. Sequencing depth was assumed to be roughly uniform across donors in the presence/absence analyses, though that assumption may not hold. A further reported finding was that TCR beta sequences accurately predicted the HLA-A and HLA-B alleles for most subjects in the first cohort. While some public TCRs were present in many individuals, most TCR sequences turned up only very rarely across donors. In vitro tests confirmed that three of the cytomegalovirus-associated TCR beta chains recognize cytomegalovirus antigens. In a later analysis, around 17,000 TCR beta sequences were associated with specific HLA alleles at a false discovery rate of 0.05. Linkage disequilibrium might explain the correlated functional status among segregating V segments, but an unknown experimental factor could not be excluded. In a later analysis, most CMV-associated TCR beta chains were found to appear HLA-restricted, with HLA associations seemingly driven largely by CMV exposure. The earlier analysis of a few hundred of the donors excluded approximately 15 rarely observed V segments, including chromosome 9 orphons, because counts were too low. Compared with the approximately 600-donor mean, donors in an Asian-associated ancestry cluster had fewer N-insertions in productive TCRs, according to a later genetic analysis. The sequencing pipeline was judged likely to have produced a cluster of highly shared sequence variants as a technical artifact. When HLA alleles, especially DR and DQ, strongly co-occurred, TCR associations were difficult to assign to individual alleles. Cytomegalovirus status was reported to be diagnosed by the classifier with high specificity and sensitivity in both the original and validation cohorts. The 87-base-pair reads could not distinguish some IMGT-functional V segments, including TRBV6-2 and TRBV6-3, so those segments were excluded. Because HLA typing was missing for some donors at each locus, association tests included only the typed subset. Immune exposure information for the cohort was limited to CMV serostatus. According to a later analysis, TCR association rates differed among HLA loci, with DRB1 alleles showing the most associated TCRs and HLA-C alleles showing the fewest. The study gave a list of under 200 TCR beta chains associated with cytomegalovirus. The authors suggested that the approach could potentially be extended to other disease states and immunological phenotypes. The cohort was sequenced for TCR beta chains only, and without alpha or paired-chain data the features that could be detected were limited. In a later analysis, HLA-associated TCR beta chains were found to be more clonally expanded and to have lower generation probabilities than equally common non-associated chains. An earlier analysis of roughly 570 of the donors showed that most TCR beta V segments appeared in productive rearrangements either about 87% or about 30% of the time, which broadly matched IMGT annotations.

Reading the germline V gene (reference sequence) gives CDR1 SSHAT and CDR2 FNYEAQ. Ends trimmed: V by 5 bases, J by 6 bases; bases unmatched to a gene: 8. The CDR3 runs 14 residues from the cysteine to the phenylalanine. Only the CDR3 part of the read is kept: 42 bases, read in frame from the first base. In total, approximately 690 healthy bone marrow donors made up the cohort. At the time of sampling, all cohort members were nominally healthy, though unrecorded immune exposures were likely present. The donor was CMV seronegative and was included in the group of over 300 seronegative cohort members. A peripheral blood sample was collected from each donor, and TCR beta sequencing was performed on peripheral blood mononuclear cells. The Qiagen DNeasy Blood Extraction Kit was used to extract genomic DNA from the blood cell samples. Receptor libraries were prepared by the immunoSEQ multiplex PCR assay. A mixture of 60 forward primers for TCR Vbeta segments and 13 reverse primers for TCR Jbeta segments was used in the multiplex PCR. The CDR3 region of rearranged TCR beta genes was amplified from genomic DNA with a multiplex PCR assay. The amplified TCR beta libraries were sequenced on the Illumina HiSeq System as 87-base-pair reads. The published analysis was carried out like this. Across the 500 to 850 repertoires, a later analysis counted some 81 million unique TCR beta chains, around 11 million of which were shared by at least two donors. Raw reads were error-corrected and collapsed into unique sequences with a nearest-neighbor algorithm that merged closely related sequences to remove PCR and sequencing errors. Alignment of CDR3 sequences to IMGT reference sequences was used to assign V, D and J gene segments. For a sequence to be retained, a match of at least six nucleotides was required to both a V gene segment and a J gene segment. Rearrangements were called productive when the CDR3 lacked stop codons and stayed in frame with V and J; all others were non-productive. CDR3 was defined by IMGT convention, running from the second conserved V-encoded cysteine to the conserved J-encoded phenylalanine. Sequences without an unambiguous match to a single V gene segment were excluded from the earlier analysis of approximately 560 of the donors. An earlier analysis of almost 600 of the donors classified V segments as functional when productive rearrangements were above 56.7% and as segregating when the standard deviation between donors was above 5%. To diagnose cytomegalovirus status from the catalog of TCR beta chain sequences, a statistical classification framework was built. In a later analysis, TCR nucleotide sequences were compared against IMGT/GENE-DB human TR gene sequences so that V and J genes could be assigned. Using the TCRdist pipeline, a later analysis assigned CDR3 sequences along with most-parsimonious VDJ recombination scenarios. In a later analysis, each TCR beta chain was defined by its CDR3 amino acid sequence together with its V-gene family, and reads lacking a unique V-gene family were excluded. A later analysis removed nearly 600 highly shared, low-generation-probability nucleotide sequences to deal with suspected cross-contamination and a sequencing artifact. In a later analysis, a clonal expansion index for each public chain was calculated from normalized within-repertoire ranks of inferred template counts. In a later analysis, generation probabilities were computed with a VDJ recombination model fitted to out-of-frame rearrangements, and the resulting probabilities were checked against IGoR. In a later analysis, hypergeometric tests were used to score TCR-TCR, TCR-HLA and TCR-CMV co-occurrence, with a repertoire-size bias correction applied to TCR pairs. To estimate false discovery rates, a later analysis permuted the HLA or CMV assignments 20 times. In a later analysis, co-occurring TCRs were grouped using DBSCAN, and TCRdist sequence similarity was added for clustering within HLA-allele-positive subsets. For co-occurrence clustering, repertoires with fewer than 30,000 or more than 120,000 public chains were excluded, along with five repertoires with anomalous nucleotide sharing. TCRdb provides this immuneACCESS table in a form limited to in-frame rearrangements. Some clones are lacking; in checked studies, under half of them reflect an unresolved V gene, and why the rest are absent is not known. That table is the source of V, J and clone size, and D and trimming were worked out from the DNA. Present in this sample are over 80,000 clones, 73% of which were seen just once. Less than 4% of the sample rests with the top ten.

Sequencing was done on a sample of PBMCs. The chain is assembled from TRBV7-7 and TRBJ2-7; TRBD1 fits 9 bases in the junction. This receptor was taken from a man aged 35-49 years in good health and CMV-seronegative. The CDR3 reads CASSPGQGRTEQYF. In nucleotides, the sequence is TGTGCCAGCAGCCCGGGACAGGGTAGGACCGAGCAGTACTTC.